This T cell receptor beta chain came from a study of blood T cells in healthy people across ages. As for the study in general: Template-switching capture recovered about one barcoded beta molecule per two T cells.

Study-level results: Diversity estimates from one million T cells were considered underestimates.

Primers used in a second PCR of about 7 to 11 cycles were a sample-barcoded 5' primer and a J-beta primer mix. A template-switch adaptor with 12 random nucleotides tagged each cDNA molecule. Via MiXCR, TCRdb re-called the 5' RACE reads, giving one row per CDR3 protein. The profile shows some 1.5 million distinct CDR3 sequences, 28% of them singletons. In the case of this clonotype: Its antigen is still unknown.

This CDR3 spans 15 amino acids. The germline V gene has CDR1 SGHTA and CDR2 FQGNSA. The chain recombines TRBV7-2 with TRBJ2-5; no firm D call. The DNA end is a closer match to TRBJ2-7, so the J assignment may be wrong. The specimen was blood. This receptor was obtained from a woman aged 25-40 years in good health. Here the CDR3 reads CASSLGPDLLYEQYF. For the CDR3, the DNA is TGTGCCAGCAGCTTAGGGCCAGACCTACTCTACGAGCAGTACTTC.